This entry lists 14 T cell receptor beta chains sequenced from one sample in a study of graft-versus-host responses after intestinal transplantation. Measured with immunoSEQ multiplex PCR; TCRdb has only the in-frame clones, and not every one. The data hold roughly 110,000 clones, with around 92% observed a single time. Antigens for these TCRs are unknown. This material consisted of unstimulated CD8+ T cells sorted from spleen or lymph node cells, taken before transplant. All receptors come from a human donor who was the organ donor for an intestinal transplant.

This sequence joins TRBV6-1 and TRBJ2-1, with D hard to call. The CDR3 is 13 residues long. The germline V gene encodes CDR1 MNHNS and CDR2 SASEGT. V lost 7 bases, J lost 0 bases, and 7 bases lay in between. The CDR3 region is CASNPRSYNEQFF. The CDR3 coding sequence is TGTGCCAGCAATCCGCGCTCCTACAATGAGCAGTTCTTC.

This clone was found once. V and J are TRBV5-1 and TRBJ2-3, with 11 bases lining up with TRBD2. Germline CDR1 reads SGHRS; CDR2 reads YFSETQ. The CDR3 is 14 amino acids. With V trimmed by 3 bases and J by 4 bases, 1 base remained unmatched. The CDR3 sequence is CASSSLAGADTQYF. The CDR3 DNA follows: TGCGCCAGCAGCTCACTAGCGGGAGCAGATACGCAGTATTTT.

The gene calls are TRBV6-6 and TRBJ2-7; 8 nucleotides match TRBD2. CDR3 length: 14 amino acids. Germline trimming cut 8 bases from V and 2 bases from J; bases unmatched to any gene: 8. Germline V gene lookup returns CDR1 MNHNY and CDR2 SVGAGI (reference sequence). The CDR3 region is CASSSGGSPYEQYF. DNA for the CDR3: TGTGCCAGCTCGTCGGGAGGGAGCCCCTACGAGCAGTACTTC.

This rearrangement joins TRBV6-5 to TRBJ1-5, with unresolved D. Looked up from germline, CDR1 is MNHEY and CDR2 is SVGAGI. The CDR3 totals 15 residues. Trimming stripped 5 bases from V and 0 bases from J, with 11 bases between. The CDR3 bases are TGTGCCAGCAGTCTTGGGCCCTATAGCAATCAGCCCCAGCATTTT. This translates into CASSLGPYSNQPQHF.

V gene TRBV4-1 combines with J gene TRBJ2-7; tentative D call: TRBD2 (5 bases). Germline CDR1 MGHRA, CDR2 YSYEKL. The CDR3 covers 15 residues. The germline V and J ends were trimmed by 0 bases and 7 bases, with 16 bases remaining between them. The CDR3, as DNA: TGCGCCAGCAGCCAAGAAGGCGTCCGCGGGTTTGAGCAGTACTTC. Its translation is CASSQEGVRGFEQYF.

The chain couples TRBV4-2 to TRBJ1-5, with 7 bases fitting TRBD1. The CDR3 sequence is 15 residues long. From germline, CDR1 is LGHNA and CDR2 YNFKEQ. Losses at the gene ends were 6 bases for V and 6 bases for J; bases not matched to a gene: 11. The CDR3 DNA follows: TGTGCCAGCAGTCCAAGTCAGGGGGTAATTCAGCCCCAGCATTTT. Translating it yields CASSPSQGVIQPQHF.

The chain joins TRBV11-2 to TRBJ2-2, with a tentative D call TRBD1 (5 bases). Germline V CDR1 and CDR2: SGHAT, FQNNGV. V was pared by 1 base and J by 6 bases, with 12 bases between. CDR3 length: 15 residues. The CDR3 DNA is TGTGCCAGCAGCTTAGGCTCCATGGGGCCCGGGGAGCTGTTTTTT. As protein: CASSLGSMGPGELFF.

This chain links TRBV7-2 with TRBJ2-1; D gene uncertain. Trimming removed 3 bases from V and 6 bases from J, with 9 bases in between. Germline CDR1 SGHTA, CDR2 FQGNSA. This CDR3 region has 13 residues. The CDR3 DNA follows: TGTGCCAGCAGCTTTGTTGCGATCAATGAGCAGTTCTTC. It is translated as CASSFVAINEQFF.

The J gene is TRBJ2-1, the V gene TRBV2; 8 bases line up with TRBD2. The ends lost 6 bases at V and 8 bases at J; junction bases unmatched: 12. Germline V gene sequence: CDR1 SNHLY, CDR2 FYNNEI. The CDR3 consists of 15 residues. For the CDR3, the DNA is TGTGCCAGCAGGGGGACTAATAGCGGGAACGATGAGCAGTTCTTC. It codes for CASRGTNSGNDEQFF.

This rearrangement joins TRBV29-1 to TRBJ2-7, with 7 bases identical to TRBD2. V shed 6 bases, J shed 1 base, and the junction held 6 bases outside the gene matches. The V gene's germline CDR1 is SQVTM and CDR2 ANQGSEA. This CDR3 comprises 13 residues. CDR3 region: CSVRLASSYEQYF. The DNA for the CDR3 is TGCAGCGTCCGACTAGCTTCTTCCTACGAGCAGTACTTC.

CDR3 nucleotide sequence: TGTGCCAGCAGGGGGTCAGGGCCTTACAATGAGCAGTTCTTC. Its protein product is CASRGSGPYNEQFF. The chain has TRBV2 and TRBJ2-1; possibly TRBD1 for D (5 bases). Germline CDR1 reads SNHLY; CDR2 reads FYNNEI. The CDR3 spans 14 residues. V lost 6 bases and J 4 bases, leaving 13 bases between the germline ends.

The count of this clone is one. The V and J genes are TRBV7-9 and TRBJ1-1; 10 bases map to TRBD1. Germline V CDR1 and CDR2: SEHNR, FQNEAQ (reference sequence). The J segment lost 5 bases and the V segment lost 3 bases, leaving 6 bases of the junction unmatched. The CDR3 runs 15 residues. CDR3 DNA sequence: TGTGCCAGCAGCTTCTTCCTGGACAGGGGGACTGAAGCTTTCTTT. This encodes CASSFFLDRGTEAFF. Complete variable domain (other parts from reference TRBV7-9 and TRBJ1-1): DTGVSQNPRHKITKRGQNVTFRCDPISEHNRLYWYRQTLGQGPEFLTYFQNEAQLEKSRLLSDRFSAERPKGSFSTLEIQRTEQGDSAMYLCASSFFLDRGTEAFFGQGTRLTVV.

The chain recombines TRBV7-9 with TRBJ1-2; TRBD1 agrees at 8 bases. Losses at the gene ends were 5 bases for V and 6 bases for J; bases not matched to a gene: 5. The CDR3 extends over 13 amino acids. Per the germline V gene, CDR1 is SEHNR and CDR2 is FQNEAQ (reference sequence). The CDR3 reads CASSPTGGNGYTF. CDR3 coding DNA: TGTGCCAGCAGCCCTACAGGGGGAAATGGCTACACCTTC. Complete variable domain (other parts from reference TRBV7-9 and TRBJ1-2): DTGVSQNPRHKITKRGQNVTFRCDPISEHNRLYWYRQTLGQGPEFLTYFQNEAQLEKSRLLSDRFSAERPKGSFSTLEIQRTEQGDSAMYLCASSPTGGNGYTFGSGTRLTVV.

This chain connects TRBV7-2 to TRBJ1-2, with no clear D. CDR3 length: 16 residues. Germline values: CDR1 SGHTA, CDR2 FQGNSA. The V end was cut by 2 bases, the J end by 4 bases, with 17 bases between. The CDR3 nucleotides read TGTGCCAGCAGCTTACCACGGACGGGATTAGGCTATGGCTACACCTTC. The encoded protein is CASSLPRTGLGYGYTF.